These 19 T cell receptor beta chains were sequenced from one sample in a study of blood T cell repertoires in COVID-19 (dated by TCRdb to about 2020). The library relied on the immunoSEQ multiplex PCR assay. In TCRdb, the immuneACCESS table is reduced to in-frame sequences with V and J assigned. These tables do not hold every clone; where another copy was compared, an unresolved V gene accounts for under half, and the others remain unexplained. The sample table contains approximately 460,000 clones; only one count was recorded for 89% of them. Around 0.95% of the sample comes from the top ten. Source material: peripheral blood. These receptor sequences come from a man between 18 and 29 years old with COVID-19, enrolled during active disease.

The chain couples TRBV12-3 or TRBV12-4 to TRBJ2-2, with D possibly matching TRBD2 (6 bases). Deletions cut 8 bases from V and 6 bases from J, with 10 bases between. The CDR3 totals 12 residues. The CDR3, as DNA: TGTGCCAGCGGGTCGGGGGCCGGGGAGCTGTTTTTT. Amino acids: CASGSGAGELFF.

In nucleotides, the CDR3 is TGTGCCAGTAGTATACTGGGCCCAAACGGTAGCAATCAGCCCCAGCATTTT. It translates to CASSILGPNGSNQPQHF. The genes are TRBV19 and TRBJ1-5; D unclear. Germline V lookup: CDR1 LNHDA, CDR2 SQIVND (reference sequence). The CDR3 covers 17 residues. The V gene lost 2 bases and the J gene lost 0 bases, with 14 bases spanning the gap.

The gene calls are TRBV20-1 and TRBJ2-1; no clear D gene. CDR3 length: 11 residues. The germline V gene encodes CDR1 DFQATT and CDR2 SNEGSKA (reference sequence). Trimming removed 3 bases at V and 8 bases at J, with 8 bases between. CDR3 sequence (DNA): TGCAGTGCTAGGAACTCACATGAGCAGTTCTTC. Translating it yields CSARNSHEQFF.

The chain combines TRBV5-4 with TRBJ2-1, with D perhaps TRBD2 (6 bases). Germline V gives CDR1 SGHNT, CDR2 YYREEE (reference sequence). This CDR3 contains 18 residues. Trimming left V 1 base short and J 0 bases short, with 17 bases between. The CDR3 DNA follows: TGTGCCAGCAGCTTGAGGAGGGGAGCCCAAAGCTCCTACAATGAGCAGTTCTTC. Residues: CASSLRRGAQSSYNEQFF.

A few counts support this clone. Other DNA sequences within the sample encode an identical CDR3. The CDR3 protein is CSVGLAGGQETQYF. Here the CDR3 DNA reads TGCAGCGTTGGCCTAGCGGGGGGCCAAGAGACCCAGTACTTC. The chain is built from TRBV29-1 and TRBJ2-5, with TRBD2 matching 11 bases. This CDR3 is 14 amino acids long. Trimming at V came to 4 bases and at J to 1 base, leaving 2 bases not matched to a gene. Germline V lookup: CDR1 SQVTM, CDR2 ANQGSEA.

This clone was seen more than once but under ten times. The chain joins TRBV4-2 to TRBJ2-5, with TRBD1 matching over 8 bases. The CDR3 length is 15 residues. V trimming: 8 bases; J trimming: 5 bases; junction bases outside the gene matches: 13. The germline V gene has CDR1 LGHNA and CDR2 YNFKEQ. Here the CDR3 reads CASSPGQGAGETQYF. CDR3 in DNA: TGTGCCAGCTCCCCAGGGCAGGGGGCAGGGGAGACCCAGTACTTC.

The chain uses TRBV5-1 and TRBJ2-5; a possible D gene is TRBD1 (5 bases). The CDR3 is made up of 15 amino acids. Germline CDR1 SGHRS, CDR2 YFSETQ. V gave up 0 bases and J gave up 1 base, with 10 bases separating them. This CDR3 is CASSLEGRGQETQYF. The CDR3 DNA follows: TGCGCCAGCAGCTTGGAGGGTAGGGGCCAAGAGACCCAGTACTTC.

The CDR3 DNA follows: TGTGCCACCAGTAAAGCAGGGAGGAATGGCTACACCTTC. Translation: CATSKAGRNGYTF. J is TRBJ1-2 and V is TRBV24-1; maybe TRBD1 (5 bases). V gave up 6 bases and J gave up 6 bases, with 13 bases separating them. The CDR3 consists of 13 residues. Germline CDR1 KGHDR, CDR2 SFDVKD.

V and J are TRBV3-1 (or the pseudogene TRBV3-2) and TRBJ2-3, with a weak D call TRBD1 (5 bases). Trimming left V 4 bases short and J 4 bases short, with 9 bases between. The CDR3 sequence is 13 residues long. Germline CDR1 LGHDT, CDR2 YNNKEL (reference sequence). CDR3 coding DNA: TGTGCCAGCAGCCCTCGACAGTCAGATACGCAGTATTTT. As protein: CASSPRQSDTQYF.

The J gene is TRBJ1-1, the V gene TRBV7-2, with 8 bases fitting TRBD1. Germline V lookup: CDR1 SGHTA, CDR2 FQGNSA. J lost 7 bases, V lost 3 bases, and 1 base had no gene match. The CDR3 runs to 12 residues. The CDR3 DNA reads as TGTGCCAGCAGCTTGGACAGGGATGAAGCTTTCTTT. Translated, it gives CASSLDRDEAFF.

The chain combines TRBV10-3 with TRBJ2-3; tentative D call: TRBD2 (6 bases). Per the germline V gene, CDR1 is ENHRY and CDR2 is SYGVKD. V lost 7 bases and J 2 bases, leaving 22 bases between the germline ends. This CDR3 spans 17 amino acids. CDR3 region: CAIKSGGGPFSTDTQYF. The CDR3 DNA is TGTGCCATCAAGTCTGGGGGAGGCCCCTTTTCCACAGATACGCAGTATTTT.

This chain uses TRBV6-5 with TRBJ2-3; D might be TRBD2 (6 bases). The V gene lost 6 bases and the J gene lost 2 bases, with 15 bases spanning the gap. CDR1 is MNHEY, CDR2 SVGAGI, per germline. The CDR3 length is 15 residues. The CDR3 spells CASSPRRGDTDTQYF. CDR3 nucleotides: TGTGCCAGCAGCCCGAGACGCGGGGACACAGATACGCAGTATTTT.

The V gene is TRBV5-1, the J gene TRBJ1-4; D gene unclear. V shed 0 bases and J shed 7 bases, with 10 bases lying between them. The CDR3 runs 14 residues. The germline gives CDR1 SGHRS, CDR2 YFSETQ. The CDR3 here is CASSLVGGLEKLFF. Written as DNA, the CDR3 is TGCGCCAGCAGCTTGGTTGGAGGCCTTGAAAAACTGTTTTTT. The whole variable domain, filled in from reference TRBV5-1 and TRBJ1-4, reads KAGVTQTPRYLIKTRGQQVTLSCSPISGHRSVSWYQQTPGQGLQFLFEYFSETQRNKGNFPGRFSGRQFSNSRSEMNVSTLELGDSALYLCASSLVGGLEKLFFGSGTQLSVL.

The chain has TRBV10-1 and TRBJ2-7; the match to TRBD1 covers 7 bases. Unmatched junction bases numbered 5, after V lost 3 bases and J lost 3 bases. Germline loops: CDR1 WNHNN, CDR2 SYGVQD (reference sequence). The CDR3 loop spans 14 amino acids. CDR3 nucleotide sequence: TGCGCCAGCAGTGACGGGACAGCCGGCTACGAGCAGTACTTC. Translating it yields CASSDGTAGYEQYF.

The CDR3 region has the DNA TGTGCCAGCACCGAAGGTGGCAGGCCCACCGGGGAGCTGTTTTTT. Residues: CASTEGGRPTGELFF. The chain carries TRBV25-1 and TRBJ2-2; D is unresolved. Trimming took 7 bases from V and 4 from J, leaving 16 bases between them. The CDR3 runs to 15 residues. Germline V gene sequence: CDR1 MGHDK, CDR2 SYGVNS. The variable domain in full, with the rest retrieved from reference TRBV25-1 and TRBJ2-2, is EADIYQTPRYLVIGTGKKITLECSQTMGHDKMYWYQQDPGMELHLIHYSYGVNSTEKGDLSSESTVSRIRTEHFPLTLESARPSHTSQYLCASTEGGRPTGELFFGEGSRLTVL.

The chain combines TRBV7-9 with TRBJ1-1, with unresolved D. Per the germline V gene, CDR1 is SEHNR and CDR2 is FQNEAQ (reference sequence). This CDR3 is built from 12 residues. Trimming cost V 1 base and J 8 bases, with 8 bases left between them. As DNA, the CDR3 is TGTGCCAGCAGCTTAGTCCCAGGAGAAGCTTTCTTT. This encodes CASSLVPGEAFF.

The chain joins TRBV3-1 (or the pseudogene TRBV3-2) to TRBJ2-3; TRBD1 matches at 8 bases. Trimming cost V 4 bases and J 7 bases; bases outside gene matches: 13. The CDR3 contains 16 residues. The germline CDR1 and CDR2 sequences are LGHDT and YNNKEL (reference sequence). Here the CDR3 reads CASSRSPRTGKNTQYF. DNA of the CDR3: TGTGCCAGCAGCCGCTCCCCCCGGACAGGGAAAAATACGCAGTATTTT.

This rearrangement joins TRBV5-1 to TRBJ2-5; 9 bases are shared with TRBD1. There are 17 residues in the CDR3. CDR1 and CDR2 (germline): SGHRS, YFSETQ. J was trimmed by 2 bases and V by 4 bases; bases with no gene match: 12. DNA of the CDR3: TGCGCCAGCAGCGGGATCCGGGACAGGGACCATCAAGAGACCCAGTACTTC. It codes for CASSGIRDRDHQETQYF.

The V call is TRBV27, the J call TRBJ1-6; the D is unclear. The CDR3 sequence is 16 residues long. The V gene lost 4 bases and the J gene lost 0 bases, with 10 bases spanning the gap. From germline, CDR1 is MNHEY and CDR2 SMNVEV (reference sequence). As DNA, the CDR3 is TGTGCCAGCAGTTACGCAGGAAGCTCCTATAATTCACCCCTCCACTTT. Translated: CASSYAGSSYNSPLHF.